In its sample, the clone carrying this TCR beta chain was seen a few times. Antigen: not known. A single record per CDR3 protein comes from TCRdb applying MiXCR to the 5' RACE reads. The profile shows hundreds of thousands of distinct CDR3 sequences, 21% of them singletons. The data belong to a study of identical twins. Broader study findings: Rather than following the same donors, the conclusions depended on cross-sectional statistical analysis. Carriage of fewer insertions was seen in abundant cord blood beta clonotypes, whereas memory repertoires showed none.

V lost 4 bases and J lost 10, with 17 bases in between. CDR1 is MNHEY and CDR2 is SVGEGT in the germline V gene. The CDR3 is 14 residues long. The same specimen was also included in a second study, on T cells expressing NK-cell markers. That study adds: Within the sequenced cohort of eight donors, seven exhibited HCMV seropositivity and one was seronegative. Dominant NKG2C+ clonotypes were found to form about 1.0-7.5% of CD8+ T cells in a handful of donors.

The rearrangement links TRBV6-2 or TRBV6-3 to TRBJ2-1; perhaps TRBD1 as D (6 bases). The receptor comes from a woman in her late teens or twenties in good health. Sequenced: PBMCs. The CDR3 loop is CASSFTGRVAEQFF. In DNA form, the CDR3 reads TGTGCCAGCAGTTTTACAGGGCGAGTGGCGGAGCAGTTCTTC.